Each of the 25 T cell receptor beta chains below was sequenced from the same sample in a study of T-cell memory formation after mild COVID-19. One entry per CDR3 protein results from TCRdb running MiXCR on the 5' RACE reads. Of roughly 300,000 distinct CDR3 sequences listed, 16% are singletons. Sample: PBMCs or a T cell subset sorted from them (not recorded which). These receptors were collected from a man between 18 and 35 years old who had mild COVID-19 (a few samples of this study predate the infection). Cell type and time point are not known.

The V call is TRBV24-1, the J call TRBJ2-3; D unclear. The length of the CDR3 is 14 residues. V gave up 5 bases and J gave up 2 bases, with 10 bases separating them. Germline assignment: CDR1 KGHDR and CDR2 SFDVKD. For the CDR3, the DNA is TGTGCCACCAGTGCTTACAGATCCACAGATACGCAGTATTTT. It codes for CATSAYRSTDTQYF.

Only a few counts were recorded for this clonotype. CDR3 DNA sequence: TGCAGTGCTCGACAGGACTATGGCTACACCTTC. This sequence encodes CSARQDYGYTF. The gene calls are TRBV20-1 and TRBJ1-2, with a possible D match to TRBD1 (6 bases). There are 11 residues in the CDR3. V was trimmed by 5 bases and J by 3 bases, leaving 7 bases between them. Germline CDR1 reads DFQATT; CDR2 reads SNEGSKA (reference sequence).

This clonotype was counted between two and nine times. This chain links TRBV6-6 with TRBJ1-1; D is possibly TRBD1 (6 bases). V was shortened by 6 bases and J by 1 base, with 9 bases between the two germline ends. The CDR3 covers 13 residues. CDR1 is MNHNY, CDR2 SVGAGI, per germline (reference sequence). DNA of the CDR3: TGTGCCAGCAGGGACAGTTCGAACACTGAAGCTTTCTTT. Amino acids: CASRDSSNTEAFF.

This clonotype was observed a handful of times. This chain links TRBV5-1 with TRBJ1-4; TRBD1 matches 9 bases. CDR3 length: 14 residues. The V gene end was trimmed by 5 bases and the J gene end by 7 bases; junction bases not matched to a gene: 6. Germline-derived CDR1 and CDR2 are SGHRS and YFSETQ. CDR3 sequence (DNA): TGCGCCAGCAGAGGGACAGGGAGAGGTGAAAAACTGTTTTTT. Amino acids: CASRGTGRGEKLFF.

The rearrangement uses TRBV28 and TRBJ1-5; a possible D gene is TRBD1 (5 bases). Germline V gene data show CDR1 as MDHEN and CDR2 as SYDVKM. V was shortened by 6 bases and J by 5 bases, with 17 bases between the two germline ends. This CDR3 is built from 15 residues. The DNA of the CDR3 is TGTGCCAGCAGACCAACCGGGGGACGTTATCAGCCCCAGCATTTT. It specifies CASRPTGGRYQPQHF.

This clonotype showed up just a few times. The rearrangement uses TRBV7-2 and TRBJ2-1; either TRBD1 or TRBD2 may fit D (5 bases each). Trimming took 5 bases from V and 5 from J, leaving 13 bases between them. The CDR3 totals 14 residues. The germline V gene encodes CDR1 SGHTA and CDR2 FQGNSA. The CDR3 spells CASSKMGPDNEQFF. The CDR3 DNA follows: TGTGCCAGCAGCAAGATGGGACCGGACAATGAGCAGTTCTTC.

The rearrangement uses TRBV7-2 and TRBJ2-7; D is unresolved. This CDR3 region has 13 residues. CDR1 and CDR2 (germline): SGHTA, FQGNSA. The V and J ends lost 1 base and 1 base respectively, with 5 bases between them. CDR3 region: CASSLVESYEQYF. The CDR3 coding sequence is TGTGCCAGCAGCTTAGTAGAATCCTACGAGCAGTACTTC.

Only a few counts were recorded for this clonotype. The chain employs TRBV5-1 and TRBJ2-7, with TRBD1 identical over 7 bases. Germline values: CDR1 SGHRS, CDR2 YFSETQ. This CDR3 spans 13 amino acids. V lost 0 bases and J lost 7; bases outside the gene matches: 4. The CDR3 loop reads CASSLETGLEQYV. The CDR3 bases are TGCGCCAGCAGCTTGGAGACAGGGTTAGAGCAGTACGTC.

The gene calls are TRBV20-1 and TRBJ1-5; no reliable D call. This CDR3 comprises 14 residues. Germline lookup yields CDR1 DFQATT and CDR2 SNEGSKA (reference sequence). Trimming stripped 3 bases from V and 6 bases from J, with 15 bases between. In nucleotides, the CDR3 is TGCAGTGCTAGGGCCCTATCTGTGGTTCAGCCCCAGCATTTT. Encoded protein: CSARALSVVQPQHF.

This clonotype turned up a few times. The rearrangement joins TRBV20-1 to TRBJ1-2; D remains unclear. V lost 6 bases to trimming and J lost 4 bases, with 18 bases between them. The CDR3 loop spans 14 amino acids. CDR1 DFQATT and CDR2 SNEGSKA come from the germline V gene (reference sequence). The CDR3 is CSALVAATGYGYTF. CDR3 sequence (DNA): TGCAGTGCCCTGGTGGCCGCAACGGGCTATGGCTACACCTTC.

This sequence joins TRBV5-1 and TRBJ2-7; D is perhaps TRBD1 (5 bases). V gave up 1 base and J gave up 5 bases, with 7 bases separating them. The germline V gene has CDR1 SGHRS and CDR2 YFSETQ. The CDR3 is made up of 12 amino acids. This chain's CDR3 is CASSLKGHEQYF. CDR3 DNA: TGCGCCAGCAGCTTGAAGGGGCACGAGCAGTACTTC.

The J gene is TRBJ2-1, the V gene TRBV5-3; perhaps TRBD1 as D (5 bases). TRBV5-3 is recorded as an ORF, its role being uncertain. The ends were cut back, 0 bases at V and 8 bases at J, with 9 bases in the middle. The CDR3 contains 13 residues. The CDR3 nucleotides read TGTGCCAGAAGCTTGGAGGGGTGCGATGAGCAGTTCTTC. The encoded protein is CARSLEGCDEQFF.

This clonotype came up a few times. This chain uses TRBV12-3 or TRBV12-4 with TRBJ1-1; 7 bases map to TRBD1. The V and J ends lost 6 bases and 4 bases, in that order; junction bases with no gene match: 14. The CDR3 runs 16 residues. CDR3 sequence: CASRPPTGTDRTEAFF. The DNA for the CDR3 is TGTGCCAGCAGGCCGCCGACAGGGACTGATCGCACTGAAGCTTTCTTT.

Only a few counts were recorded for this clonotype. The chain has TRBV11-2 and TRBJ2-7, with unresolved D. Trimming pared 5 bases from V and 2 bases from J, leaving 13 bases between. This CDR3 has 14 residues. The germline CDR1 and CDR2 sequences are SGHAT and FQNNGV. CDR3 DNA sequence: TGTGCCAGCAGCCGTAATCGTGGAGCCTACGAGCAGTACTTC. Its translation: CASSRNRGAYEQYF.

The rearrangement links TRBV4-1 to TRBJ1-2; 9 positions match TRBD1. Germline trimming cut 3 bases from V and 2 bases from J; bases unmatched to any gene: 4. CDR1 and CDR2 (germline): MGHRA, YSYEKL. The CDR3 length is 15 residues. CDR3 residues: CASSQDDRGNYGYTF. DNA of the CDR3: TGCGCCAGCAGCCAGGACGACAGGGGGAACTATGGCTACACCTTC.

This clonotype was picked up a small number of times. The chain combines TRBV4-1 with TRBJ2-1, with TRBD1 identical over 10 bases. CDR3 length equals 16 residues. Trimming cost V 3 bases and J 4 bases; bases outside gene matches: 6. Germline lookup yields CDR1 MGHRA and CDR2 YSYEKL. The CDR3: CASSHPTGGSYNEQFF. The CDR3 DNA is TGCGCCAGCAGCCACCCGACAGGGGGCAGTTACAATGAGCAGTTCTTC.

This clonotype was counted between two and nine times. The chain links TRBV29-1 to TRBJ2-3; the D gene is possibly TRBD1 (6 bases). Germline CDR1 is SQVTM and CDR2 is ANQGSEA. Trimming pared 6 bases from V and 0 bases from J, leaving 19 bases between. The CDR3 is 16 amino acids. The chain's CDR3 is CSVWNRERASTDTQYF. CDR3 coding DNA: TGCAGCGTCTGGAACAGGGAGAGGGCTAGCACAGATACGCAGTATTTT.

This clonotype was counted at least ten times. V is TRBV6-5 and J is TRBJ1-6; weak D call: TRBD1 (5 bases). The CDR3 sequence is 18 residues long. Trimming removed 1 base from V and 8 bases from J, with 21 bases in between. Germline-derived CDR1 and CDR2 are MNHEY and SVGAGI. The DNA of the CDR3 is TGTGCCAGCAGTTACTTTGTCGGTGAAGCAGGGATGGATTCACCCCTCCACTTT. It yields the protein CASSYFVGEAGMDSPLHF.

The CDR3, as DNA: TGCGCCAGCAGCCAAAATCCCAGAGTTTCTGGGGCCAACGTCCTGACTTTC. Its translation: CASSQNPRVSGANVLTF. The chain carries TRBV5-1 and TRBJ2-6; D gene ambiguous. Trimming pared 4 bases from V and 1 base from J, leaving 15 bases between. The CDR3 runs 17 residues. Per the germline V gene, CDR1 is SGHRS and CDR2 is YFSETQ.

This chain connects TRBV9 to TRBJ2-5, with TRBD1 matching over 8 bases. Germline V gene data show CDR1 as SGDLS and CDR2 as YYNGEE. This CDR3 has 15 amino acids. Germline trimming cut 3 bases from V and 5 bases from J; bases unmatched to any gene: 9. Here the CDR3 reads CASSEGGQGSETQYF. As DNA, the CDR3 is TGTGCCAGCAGCGAGGGAGGACAGGGAAGCGAGACCCAGTACTTC.

The V and J genes are TRBV5-1 and TRBJ2-5; no reliable D call. The V gene lost 0 bases and the J gene lost 2 bases, with 5 bases spanning the gap. CDR3 length: 13 amino acids. The germline V gene encodes CDR1 SGHRS and CDR2 YFSETQ. CDR3 in amino acids: CASSLVVQETQYF. In DNA, the CDR3 is TGCGCCAGCAGCTTGGTGGTGCAAGAGACCCAGTACTTC.

This clonotype was seen only a few times. This sequence joins TRBV29-1 and TRBJ2-7, with D tentatively TRBD1 (6 bases). Germline V gene sequence: CDR1 SQVTM, CDR2 ANQGSEA. This CDR3 has 15 residues. The V end was cut by 4 bases, the J end by 3 bases, with 19 bases between. CDR3 sequence reads: CSVGLFGDKYYEQYF. CDR3 DNA sequence: TGCAGCGTTGGTCTTTTTGGGGACAAATACTACGAGCAGTACTTC.

The table lists this clonotype with a count of one. This chain joins TRBV12-3 or TRBV12-4 and TRBJ1-3, with D unclear. This CDR3 comprises 15 residues. Trimming took 6 bases from V and 4 from J, leaving 16 bases between them. The CDR3 sequence is CASSVDRQRGNTIYF. Here the CDR3 DNA reads TGTGCCAGCAGCGTAGACCGGCAGCGCGGAAACACCATATATTTT.

This clonotype was found a few times. This sequence joins TRBV7-2 and TRBJ2-5; tentative D call: TRBD2 (5 bases). The CDR3 contains 12 residues. V lost 3 bases, J lost 6 bases, and 8 bases lay in between. The V gene's germline CDR1 is SGHTA and CDR2 FQGNSA. The CDR3 sequence: CASSFTGKTQYF. CDR3 in DNA: TGTGCCAGCAGCTTTACCGGGAAGACCCAGTACTTC.

V is TRBV5-1 and J is TRBJ2-2; 13 nucleotides match TRBD2. J lost 0 bases, V lost 6 bases, and 8 bases had no gene match. Germline V gene sequence: CDR1 SGHRS, CDR2 YFSETQ. The CDR3 length is 18 residues. This CDR3 reads CASTRTSGGRPNTGELFF. CDR3 DNA: TGCGCCAGCACCCGGACTAGCGGGGGCCGCCCGAACACCGGGGAGCTGTTTTTT. Drawing the rest from reference TRBV5-1 and TRBJ2-2, the complete variable domain is KAGVTQTPRYLIKTRGQQVTLSCSPISGHRSVSWYQQTPGQGLQFLFEYFSETQRNKGNFPGRFSGRQFSNSRSEMNVSTLELGDSALYLCASTRTSGGRPNTGELFFGEGSRLTVL.